The clone carrying this T cell receptor (beta chain) was counted a few times. The source of the sample is a study of T cell changes during pregnancy in multiple sclerosis. The assay was immunoSEQ multiplex PCR, and TCRdb's table has in-frame clones only and misses some. The table has some 5,300 clones, roughly 86% seen once; the top ten hold more than 15%. The CDR3 totals 15 residues. CDR1 and CDR2 (germline): LNHDA, SQIVND (reference sequence). J was trimmed by 4 bases and V by 5 bases; bases with no gene match: 8. This TCR was sampled from a female donor in good health, enrolled as a control in a pregnancy study. This chain joins TRBV19 and TRBJ2-3, with 8 bases identical to TRBD1. The sample was CD8+ T cells from peripheral blood mononuclear cells, taken in the second trimester of pregnancy. CDR3 bases: TGTGCCAGTAGTGCCGGACAGGGAGGATCAGATACGCAGTATTTT. Residues: CASSAGQGGSDTQYF.